Each of the 2 T cell receptor beta chains below was sequenced from the same sample in a study of human T cells and chemical hapten exposure. One entry per CDR3 protein, called by TCRdb with MiXCR from the RACE reads. The sample consists of around 380,000 distinct CDR3 sequences, about 4.8% of them appearing once. Documented time point: patch test 1, 2 weeks after DPC sensitization. Treatment noted: therapeutic diphenylcyclopropenone sensitization with weekly scalp DPC. The specimen comprised whole blood, sampled in connection with sensitization to the hapten diphenylcyclopropenone (DPC). Every receptor here comes from a woman aged 45-60 years with alopecia areata. Some clones in this sample may be carry-over from other donors' samples.

This clonotype was detected ten times or more. The V call is TRBV6-2 or TRBV6-3, the J call TRBJ2-3, with 9 positions matching TRBD2. Trimming cost V 7 bases and J 5 bases; bases outside gene matches: 10. Germline V gene data show CDR1 as MNHEY and CDR2 as SVGEGT. This CDR3 has 15 amino acids. The CDR3 reads CASKSPGLAGDTQYF. For the CDR3, the DNA is TGTGCCAGCAAATCCCCGGGACTAGCTGGAGATACGCAGTATTTT.

This clonotype has just one count. V usage is TRBV2 and J usage is TRBJ1-3; TRBD1 matches 8 bases. After removal of 5 bases from V and 2 bases from J, the junction contained 8 bases not matched to a gene. CDR1 and CDR2 from the germline V gene are SNHLY and FYNNEI. The CDR3 is 16 amino acids. The CDR3 spells CASSPVRGLTGNTIYF. In nucleotides, the CDR3 is TGTGCCAGCAGTCCTGTCAGGGGGCTTACTGGAAACACCATATATTTT.